Below are 24 T cell receptor beta chains sequenced from a single sample in a study of cytomegalovirus exposure and HLA in healthy donors. PCR involved 60 Vbeta and 13 Jbeta primers. Sequencing was performed with immunoSEQ multiplex PCR; in TCRdb, only in-frame clones are kept and a portion is missing. Of some 130,000 clones listed, about 80% were seen once; the top ten hold 1.8%. Sequencing used PBMCs. Receptors were obtained from a woman in her 50s in good health and CMV-seronegative.

The chain couples TRBV4-3 to TRBJ2-7; 7 nucleotides align to TRBD1. Germline V gene sequence: CDR1 LGHNA, CDR2 YSLEER. V lost 3 bases to trimming and J lost 0 bases; unmatched junction nucleotides: 5. The CDR3 has 15 amino acids. The CDR3 here is CASSQLQGNSYEQYF. DNA of the CDR3: TGCGCCAGCAGCCAGCTACAGGGGAACTCCTACGAGCAGTACTTC.

The chain joins TRBV6-4 to TRBJ2-1, with TRBD2 as a possible D gene (5 bases). The CDR3 totals 15 residues. The V end was cut by 7 bases, the J end by 4 bases, with 17 bases between. Germline V lookup: CDR1 MRHNA, CDR2 SNTAGT. CDR3 sequence: CASNAPGIIYNEQFF. The CDR3 DNA reads as TGTGCCAGCAACGCACCGGGGATAATTTACAATGAGCAGTTCTTC.

This clone was found once. V gene TRBV5-1 combines with J gene TRBJ2-1; 9 positions agree with TRBD2. The V and J ends lost 4 bases and 9 bases, in that order; junction bases with no gene match: 11. Germline CDR1 and CDR2: SGHRS and YFSETQ. This CDR3 has 15 residues. The CDR3 DNA follows: TGCGCCAGCAGCCCGGCGGTAGCGGGGGAGGCTGAGCAGTTCTTC. It encodes CASSPAVAGEAEQFF.

The chain has TRBV9 and TRBJ2-3; D is possibly TRBD2 (5 bases). This CDR3 is built from 16 residues. Trimming took 3 bases from V and 0 from J, leaving 14 bases between them. Germline V lookup: CDR1 SGDLS, CDR2 YYNGEE. The chain's CDR3 is CASSGRGTRSTDTQYF. The CDR3 region has the DNA TGTGCCAGCAGCGGACGCGGAACTAGAAGCACAGATACGCAGTATTTT.

This chain joins TRBV6-5 and TRBJ2-1; TRBD2 matches 8 bases. The germline V gene has CDR1 MNHEY and CDR2 SVGAGI. The length of the CDR3 is 15 residues. Losses at the gene ends were 2 bases for V and 6 bases for J; bases not matched to a gene: 6. The CDR3: CASSYTVAGPNEQFF. As DNA, the CDR3 is TGTGCCAGCAGTTACACGGTAGCGGGACCCAATGAGCAGTTCTTC.

This rearrangement joins TRBV28 to TRBJ2-3; tentatively, D is TRBD2 (6 bases). The ends were cut back, 5 bases at V and 0 bases at J, with 12 bases in the middle. Per the germline V gene, CDR1 is MDHEN and CDR2 is SYDVKM. The CDR3 runs to 15 residues. The CDR3 sequence is CASSPSGRSTDTQYF. CDR3 in DNA: TGTGCCAGCAGTCCAAGCGGGCGAAGCACAGATACGCAGTATTTT.

The chain is built from TRBV25-1 and TRBJ2-1; TRBD1 matches 7 bases. Germline assignment: CDR1 MGHDK and CDR2 SYGVNS. J was trimmed by 6 bases and V by 5 bases; bases with no gene match: 4. CDR3 size: 13 residues. CDR3 in DNA: TGTGCCAGCAGTTACGGACAGGCCAATGAGCAGTTCTTC. Residues: CASSYGQANEQFF.

The chain carries TRBV5-4 and TRBJ2-3, with D perhaps matching TRBD2 (5 bases). The V end lost 3 bases, the J end lost 6 bases, and 17 bases lay between the germline ends. Germline CDR1 reads SGHNT; CDR2 reads YYREEE (reference sequence). The CDR3 runs 15 residues. The CDR3 coding sequence is TGTGCCAGCAGCTCTTATAACCCCGGGGAGGATACGCAGTATTTT. Amino acid sequence: CASSSYNPGEDTQYF.

The CDR3 region is CASSSDRPYGYTF. DNA for the CDR3: TGTGCCAGCAGTTCGGACAGGCCCTATGGCTACACCTTC. This rearrangement joins TRBV28 to TRBJ1-2; TRBD1 aligns across 7 bases. The CDR3 contains 13 residues. With V trimmed by 4 bases and J by 4 bases, 3 bases remained unmatched. The germline gives CDR1 MDHEN, CDR2 SYDVKM.

The genes are TRBV7-6 and TRBJ1-5; D remains unclear. Per the germline V gene, CDR1 is SGHVS and CDR2 is FNYEAQ. Trimming removed 1 base at V and 0 bases at J, with 13 bases between. There are 17 residues in the CDR3. CDR3 loop: CASSLEVAGYSNQPQHF. The CDR3 region has the DNA TGTGCCAGCAGCTTAGAGGTAGCGGGGTATAGCAATCAGCCCCAGCATTTT.

The chain uses TRBV6-5 and TRBJ2-1; 9 bases map to TRBD2. There are 15 residues in the CDR3. The trim removed 5 bases at V and 1 base at J, leaving 3 bases unmatched. In germline, CDR1 is MNHEY, CDR2 SVGAGI. The CDR3 is CASSLAGQSYNEQFF. The CDR3 DNA sequence: TGTGCCAGCAGTCTAGCGGGACAGTCCTACAATGAGCAGTTCTTC.

The CDR3 reads CASSSPGNEQFF. Written as DNA, the CDR3 is TGTGCCAGCAGCTCCCCGGGGAATGAGCAGTTCTTC. J is TRBJ2-1 and V is TRBV7-2, with D possibly TRBD2 on 5 matching bases. The germline V gene encodes CDR1 SGHTA and CDR2 FQGNSA. CDR3 length: 12 amino acids. V lost 4 bases and J 7 bases, leaving 8 bases between the germline ends.

The chain recombines TRBV27 with TRBJ2-1; the match to TRBD2 covers 13 bases. The germline V gene has CDR1 MNHEY and CDR2 SMNVEV (reference sequence). V lost 2 bases, J lost 10 bases, and 17 bases stayed unmatched. The CDR3 contains 19 residues. CDR3 residues: CASSLPPPSTSGRLKEQFF. The CDR3 nucleotides read TGTGCCAGCAGTTTACCCCCCCCCTCGACTAGCGGGAGGCTCAAGGAGCAGTTCTTC.

The chain links TRBV6-5 to TRBJ2-5; TRBD1 agrees at 7 bases. This CDR3 is 14 amino acids long. Germline V gene sequence: CDR1 MNHEY, CDR2 SVGAGI. With V trimmed by 6 bases and J by 2 bases, 6 bases remained unmatched. CDR3 region: CASSYPGQQETQYF. The DNA for the CDR3 is TGTGCCAGCAGCTACCCGGGACAGCAAGAGACCCAGTACTTC.

V and J are TRBV10-3 and TRBJ1-1; 7 bases align to TRBD1. CDR1 and CDR2 from the germline V gene are ENHRY and SYGVKD. J lost 6 bases, V lost 6 bases, and 10 bases had no gene match. This CDR3 contains 14 residues. The CDR3 nucleotides read TGTGCCATCAGGACCACAGGGGAGAGGGCTGAAGCTTTCTTT. This translates into CAIRTTGERAEAFF.

Only one count was recorded for this clone. The CDR3 DNA is TGTGCCAGCAGCTTTCAGGGGCAAAACATTCAGTACTTC. Residues: CASSFQGQNIQYF. The V and J genes are TRBV7-2 and TRBJ2-4; possibly TRBD1 for D (6 bases). Germline CDR1 SGHTA, CDR2 FQGNSA. The CDR3 contains 13 residues. V lost 3 bases to trimming and J lost 5 bases, with 8 bases between them.

This clone was counted a single time. The genes are TRBV18 and TRBJ2-7, with 9 nucleotides matching TRBD2. The CDR3 has 14 amino acids. From germline, CDR1 is KGHSH and CDR2 LQKENI. V lost 1 base and J lost 3; bases outside the gene matches: 1. In DNA, the CDR3 is TGTGCCAGCTCACCACGAGCGGGAGGCTACGAGCAGTACGTC. Protein: CASSPRAGGYEQYV.

This chain connects TRBV29-1 to TRBJ1-2, with 7 bases aligning to TRBD1. J gave up 5 bases and V 0 bases, and 15 bases lay outside the gene matches. The germline V gene has CDR1 SQVTM and CDR2 ANQGSEA. The CDR3 sequence is 17 residues long. CDR3 nucleotide sequence: TGCAGCGTTGAAGACTATGAGACTTACAGGGGAGGATATGGCTACACCTTC. Protein product: CSVEDYETYRGGYGYTF.

CDR3: CASSSEGVGLHSGANVLTF. The DNA for the CDR3 is TGTGCCAGCAGTTCCGAGGGTGTCGGACTTCACTCTGGGGCCAACGTCCTGACTTTC. V usage is TRBV27 and J usage is TRBJ2-6; perhaps TRBD2 as D (5 bases). Germline CDR1 is MNHEY and CDR2 is SMNVEV (reference sequence). This CDR3 is 19 amino acids long. The ends were cut back, 4 bases at V and 0 bases at J, with 19 bases in the middle.

This clone was detected once. Compared with germline, one end of the junction differs, possibly owing to a read error. This sequence joins TRBV5-1 and TRBJ2-1, with D possibly TRBD2 on 5 matching bases. The CDR3 contains 12 residues. Germline V gene lookup returns CDR1 SGHRS and CDR2 YFSETQ. CDR3 DNA sequence: TGCGCCAGCAGCTTGGAGGGTTTTGGGGAGCTCTTC. Translated: CASSLEGFGELF.

The rearrangement links TRBV30 to TRBJ2-7; TRBD1 aligns across 11 bases. In germline, CDR1 is GTSNPN, CDR2 SVGIG (reference sequence). The CDR3 length is 12 residues. V lost 7 bases, J lost 4 bases, and 3 bases stayed unmatched. CDR3 protein: CASGTGGYEQYF. The CDR3 DNA is TGTGCCTCCGGGACAGGGGGATACGAGCAGTACTTC.

The chain links TRBV7-6 to TRBJ1-1; D not resolved. Trimming took off 6 bases at V and 2 bases at J, with 13 bases between the two ends. Germline V gene lookup returns CDR1 SGHVS and CDR2 FNYEAQ. CDR3 size: 14 residues. CDR3 nucleotide sequence: TGTGCCAGCAGTTACTCGACTGAAAACACTGAAGCTTTCTTT. Residues: CASSYSTENTEAFF.

This clone was detected once. The genes are TRBV11-3 and TRBJ2-3; D perhaps matches TRBD1 (5 bases). The CDR3 is 14 amino acids. V lost 1 base, J lost 7 bases, and 12 bases lay in between. Germline V gene data show CDR1 as SGHNT and CDR2 as YENEEA. CDR3 sequence reads: CASSLVLGANTQYF. The CDR3 bases are TGTGCCAGCAGCTTAGTGCTAGGGGCTAATACGCAGTATTTT. Filled out from reference TRBV11-3 and TRBJ2-3, the complete variable domain reads EAGVVQSPRYKIIEKKQPVAFWCNPISGHNTLYWYLQNLGQGPELLIRYENEEAVDDSQLPKDRFSAERLKGVDSTLKIQPAELGDSAVYLCASSLVLGANTQYFGPGTRLTVL.

V gene TRBV4-1 combines with J gene TRBJ2-3; D gene unclear. The V end was cut by 0 bases, the J end by 0 bases, with 4 bases between. CDR3 length equals 14 residues. Germline CDR1 reads MGHRA; CDR2 reads YSYEKL. CDR3 protein: CASSQDSSTDTQYF. The CDR3 nucleotides read TGCGCCAGCAGCCAAGATTCTAGCACAGATACGCAGTATTTT.